The clone carrying this T cell receptor beta chain was counted a few times. Antigen specificity is unknown. This sample was taken from a study of response to subunit inactivated influenza vaccine. CDR3 length: 13 amino acids. CDR1 is DFQATT, CDR2 SNEGSKA, per germline (reference sequence). V was shortened by 4 bases and J by 6 bases, with 16 bases between the two germline ends. TCRdb processed the RT-PCR reads anew with MiXCR; each CDR3 protein has one entry. The sample records 550,000 to 650,000 distinct CDR3 sequences, roughly 12% being singletons. The study, taken as a whole, reports: With each seasonal influenza vaccination, the authors suggested, few new T cells are recruited.

Sequenced material: PBMCs from blood, taken on the day of vaccination. This receptor was obtained from a man between 50 and 59 years old who received an inactivated influenza vaccine. This chain links TRBV20-1 with TRBJ2-7; a weak D match, TRBD1 (6 bases). Written as DNA, the CDR3 is TGCAGTGCTACGGGACACCTGAGGGGCGAGCAGTACTTC. Its translation is CSATGHLRGEQYF.